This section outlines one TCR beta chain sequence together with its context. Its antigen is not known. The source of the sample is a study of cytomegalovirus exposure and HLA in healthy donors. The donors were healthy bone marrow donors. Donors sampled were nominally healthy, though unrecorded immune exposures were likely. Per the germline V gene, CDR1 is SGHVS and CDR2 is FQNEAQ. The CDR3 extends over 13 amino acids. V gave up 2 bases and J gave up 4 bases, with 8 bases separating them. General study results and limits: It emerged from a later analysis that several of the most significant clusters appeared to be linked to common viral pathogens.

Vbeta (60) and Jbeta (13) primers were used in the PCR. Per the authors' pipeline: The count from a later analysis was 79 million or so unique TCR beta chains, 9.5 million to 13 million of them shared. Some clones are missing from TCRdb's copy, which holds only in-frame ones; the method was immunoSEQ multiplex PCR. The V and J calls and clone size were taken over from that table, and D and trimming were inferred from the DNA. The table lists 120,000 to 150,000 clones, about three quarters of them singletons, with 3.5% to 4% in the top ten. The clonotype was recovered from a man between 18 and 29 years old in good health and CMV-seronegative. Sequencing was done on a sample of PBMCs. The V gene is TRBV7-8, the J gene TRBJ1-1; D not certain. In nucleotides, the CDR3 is TGTGCCAGCAGCTTACCGGGAGTCACTGAAGCTTTCTTT. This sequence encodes CASSLPGVTEAFF.